Below are 21 T cell receptor beta chains sequenced from a single sample in a study of cytomegalovirus exposure and HLA in healthy donors. Primers: 60 Vbeta forward and 13 Jbeta reverse. TCRdb keeps only in-frame clones here, not all; method: immunoSEQ multiplex PCR. The data show more than 80,000 clones, roughly 76% seen once. Sequencing input: PBMCs. These receptor sequences come from a woman aged 45-60 years in good health and CMV-seropositive.

The V call is TRBV6-5, the J call TRBJ2-2; possible D gene TRBD2, 6 bases. Germline V CDR1 and CDR2: MNHEY, SVGAGI. Trimming removed 2 bases at V and 4 bases at J, with 11 bases between. The CDR3 contains 15 residues. The CDR3 DNA reads as TGTGCCAGCAGTTACGGAGGGGCCGGCACCGGGGAGCTGTTTTTT. It translates to CASSYGGAGTGELFF.

The J gene is TRBJ2-3, the V gene TRBV5-4; possibly TRBD2 for D (6 bases). Trimming took 0 bases from V and 8 from J, leaving 13 bases between them. Germline CDR1 SGHNT, CDR2 YYREEE (reference sequence). The CDR3 runs 14 residues. CDR3 protein: CASSLEAVGGTQYF. DNA of the CDR3: TGTGCCAGCAGCTTGGAAGCGGTGGGGGGTACGCAGTATTTT.

As DNA, the CDR3 is TGTGCCAGCAGTCCCAGGGCGGGAAACACCATATATTTT. Protein product: CASSPRAGNTIYF. This chain joins TRBV7-8 and TRBJ1-3; maybe TRBD1 (5 bases). The germline CDR1 and CDR2 sequences are SGHVS and FQNEAQ. V was trimmed by 6 bases and J by 4 bases, leaving 10 bases between them. The CDR3 has 13 residues.

CDR3 region: CASGGSPDNNQPQHF. DNA for the CDR3: TGCGCCAGCGGTGGGAGTCCGGATAACAATCAGCCCCAGCATTTT. The chain employs TRBV10-2 and TRBJ1-5; no reliable D call. The CDR3 has 15 residues. Trimming stripped 8 bases from V and 3 bases from J, with 17 bases between. CDR1 and CDR2 from the germline V gene are WSHSY and SAAADI.

This rearrangement joins TRBV25-1 to TRBJ1-2; 10 positions agree with TRBD1. The CDR3 sequence is 16 residues long. V shed 4 bases, J shed 4 bases, and the junction held 9 bases outside the gene matches. Germline V gene sequence: CDR1 MGHDK, CDR2 SYGVNS. CDR3 coding DNA: TGTGCCAGCAGTGGCAAGGACAGGGGGAGGTCCTATGGCTACACCTTC. Its translation is CASSGKDRGRSYGYTF.

Notes on this clone: This sample also contains other DNA sequences that code for the same CDR3. The chain carries TRBV6-1 and TRBJ2-7; the match to TRBD1 covers 7 bases. The ends lost 5 bases at V and 3 bases at J; junction bases unmatched: 7. The CDR3 covers 14 residues. CDR1 and CDR2 from the germline V gene are MNHNS and SASEGT. This CDR3 reads CASSPGTAGYEQYF. In DNA form, the CDR3 reads TGTGCCAGCAGTCCCGGGACAGCCGGCTACGAGCAGTACTTC.

V usage is TRBV14 and J usage is TRBJ1-2, with 10 bases aligning to TRBD1. This CDR3 is 16 amino acids long. The germline CDR1 and CDR2 sequences are SGHDN and FVKESK. V was pared by 8 bases and J by 8 bases, with 17 bases of the junction left unmatched. CDR3 protein: CASRETGTGDDYGYTF. For the CDR3, the DNA is TGTGCCAGCCGGGAAACCGGGACAGGGGATGATTACGGCTACACCTTC. Complete variable domain (other parts from reference TRBV14 and TRBJ1-2): EAGVTQFPSHSVIEKGQTVTLRCDPISGHDNLYWYRRVMGKEIKFLLHFVKESKQDESGMPNNRFLAERTGGTYSTLKVQPAELEDSGVYFCASRETGTGDDYGYTFGSGTRLTVV.

The rearrangement joins TRBV6-5 to TRBJ1-2, with D perhaps matching TRBD1 (5 bases). Germline V gene sequence: CDR1 MNHEY, CDR2 SVGAGI. The CDR3 has 14 residues. Deletions cut 2 bases from V and 3 bases from J, with 10 bases between. The CDR3 nucleotides are TGTGCCAGCAGTTACGCGGCGACAGACTATGGCTACACCTTC. This gives the protein CASSYAATDYGYTF.

The CDR3 DNA is TGTGCCAGCAGGGCCGGGACAGTGAACTCTGGAAACACCATATATTTT. Amino acid sequence: CASRAGTVNSGNTIYF. The chain recombines TRBV27 with TRBJ1-3; 7 bases agree with TRBD1. This CDR3 spans 16 amino acids. After removal of 6 bases from V and 0 bases from J, the junction contained 8 bases not matched to a gene. Per germline, CDR1 MNHEY and CDR2 SMNVEV (reference sequence).

This clone was picked up a small number of times. This chain joins TRBV4-2 and TRBJ1-5, with D unresolved. Germline V gene lookup returns CDR1 LGHNA and CDR2 YNFKEQ. Trimming took 0 bases from V and 9 from J, leaving 15 bases between them. This CDR3 is built from 15 residues. In DNA form, the CDR3 reads TGTGCCAGCAGCCAAGATAAGTTAATGGAGGGGCCCCAGCATTTT. Its translation: CASSQDKLMEGPQHF.

V gene TRBV28 combines with J gene TRBJ2-5, with D uncertain. In germline, CDR1 is MDHEN, CDR2 SYDVKM. Trimming removed 3 bases from V and 7 bases from J, with 12 bases in between. There are 13 residues in the CDR3. The CDR3 DNA sequence: TGTGCCAGCAGTTTGACGGCTCCAGGGACCCAGTACTTC. Residues: CASSLTAPGTQYF.

This clone was counted only a few times. The chain joins TRBV6-5 to TRBJ1-1; D perhaps matches TRBD1 (5 bases). Trimming removed 9 bases at V and 3 bases at J, with 14 bases between. CDR1 and CDR2 from the germline V gene are MNHEY and SVGAGI. The CDR3 consists of 13 residues. CDR3 loop: CASTQGLYTEAFF. The CDR3 DNA reads TGTGCCAGTACCCAGGGCCTCTACACTGAAGCTTTCTTT.

This clone was picked up a small number of times. CDR3 protein: CATREGTSTDTQYF. The CDR3 coding sequence is TGTGCCACCAGAGAGGGTACTAGCACAGATACGCAGTATTTT. This chain connects TRBV15 to TRBJ2-3, with TRBD2 as a possible D gene (5 bases). The CDR3 runs 14 residues. V lost 6 bases and J 0 bases, leaving 10 bases between the germline ends. CDR1 and CDR2 (germline): LNHNV, YYDKDF (reference sequence).

This rearrangement joins TRBV9 to TRBJ1-2, with a tentative D call TRBD1 (5 bases). Trimming shortened V by 4 bases and J by 8 bases, and 21 bases separated the two germline ends. The CDR3 contains 15 residues. CDR1 SGDLS and CDR2 YYNGEE come from the germline V gene. The CDR3 sequence: CASSPRWGREDGYTF. CDR3 coding DNA: TGTGCCAGCAGCCCCCGTTGGGGCAGGGAAGACGGCTACACCTTC.

This clone appeared a single time. This chain connects TRBV30 to TRBJ1-6; 7 nucleotides align to TRBD1. Trimming cost V 5 bases and J 4 bases; bases outside gene matches: 2. The CDR3 consists of 13 residues. Germline lookup yields CDR1 GTSNPN and CDR2 SVGIG (reference sequence). The CDR3 DNA is TGTGCCTGGGTGGGACAGTATAATTCACCCCTCCACTTT. It encodes CAWVGQYNSPLHF.

This chain uses TRBV9 with TRBJ2-3, with 8 bases lining up with TRBD2. The CDR3 loop spans 18 amino acids. V trimming: 0 bases; J trimming: 1 base; junction bases outside the gene matches: 10. Germline CDR1 is SGDLS and CDR2 is YYNGEE. The CDR3 coding sequence is TGTGCCAGCAGCGTAGTGCCCGTGCGGGGGGCGGGCACAGATACGCAGTATTTT. It specifies CASSVVPVRGAGTDTQYF.

This chain connects TRBV29-1 to TRBJ2-5; 11 positions agree with TRBD1. CDR1 is SQVTM and CDR2 is ANQGSEA in the germline V gene. This CDR3 region has 13 residues. Trimming cost V 5 bases and J 5 bases; bases outside gene matches: 4. The CDR3 loop reads CSVHGTGGETQYF. CDR3 nucleotide sequence: TGCAGCGTTCATGGGACAGGGGGGGAGACCCAGTACTTC.

The chain carries TRBV2 and TRBJ2-7; TRBD2 is a possible D gene (6 bases). The V gene lost 8 bases and the J gene lost 4 bases, with 12 bases spanning the gap. This CDR3 is built from 12 residues. Germline values: CDR1 SNHLY, CDR2 FYNNEI. Written as DNA, the CDR3 is TGTGCCAGCTTGGGGACTGGGTACGAGCAGTACTTC. Amino acids: CASLGTGYEQYF.

This chain uses TRBV28 with TRBJ1-2; D is perhaps TRBD1 (5 bases). The CDR3 length is 13 residues. Germline V gene sequence: CDR1 MDHEN, CDR2 SYDVKM. V was clipped by 2 bases and J by 7 bases, with 11 bases between them. The CDR3 is CASSLAREGGYTF. The DNA of the CDR3 is TGTGCCAGCAGTTTAGCCAGGGAAGGTGGCTACACCTTC.

The rearrangement joins TRBV9 to TRBJ1-5; 8 bases are a match to TRBD1. Germline V gene data show CDR1 as SGDLS and CDR2 as YYNGEE. This CDR3 is built from 15 residues. V trimming: 0 bases; J trimming: 4 bases; junction bases outside the gene matches: 3. CDR3 sequence (DNA): TGTGCCAGCAGCGTAGGGCAGGGGGCTAATCAGCCCCAGCATTTT. Amino acid sequence: CASSVGQGANQPQHF.

This clone occurred once. This sequence joins TRBV4-3 and TRBJ2-7; D is possibly TRBD1 (5 bases). Germline CDR1 and CDR2: LGHNA and YSLEER. Trimming removed 1 base from V and 0 bases from J, with 10 bases in between. The CDR3 contains 15 residues. The CDR3 sequence is CASSQARQGSYEQYF. In nucleotides, the CDR3 is TGCGCCAGCAGCCAAGCCCGGCAGGGCTCCTACGAGCAGTACTTC.